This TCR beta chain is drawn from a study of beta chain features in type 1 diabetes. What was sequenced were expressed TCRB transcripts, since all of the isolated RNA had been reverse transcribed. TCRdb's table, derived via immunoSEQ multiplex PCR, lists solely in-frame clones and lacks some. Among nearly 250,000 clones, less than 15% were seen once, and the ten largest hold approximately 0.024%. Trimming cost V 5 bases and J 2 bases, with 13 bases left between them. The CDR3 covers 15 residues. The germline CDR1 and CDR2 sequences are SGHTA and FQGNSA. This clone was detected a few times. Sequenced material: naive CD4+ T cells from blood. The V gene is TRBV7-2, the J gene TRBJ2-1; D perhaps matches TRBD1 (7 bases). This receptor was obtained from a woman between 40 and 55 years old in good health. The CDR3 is CASSQGGQTYNEQFF. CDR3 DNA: TGTGCCAGCAGCCAGGGGGGACAGACCTACAATGAGCAGTTCTTC.